Below are 29 T cell receptor beta chains sequenced from a single sample in a study of vaccination and CD4 T cells after COVID-19. TCRdb used MiXCR to reprocess the PCR reads, holding one entry per CDR3 protein. Here the sample spans approximately 20,000 distinct CDR3 sequences, 55% to 65% being singletons. The sample here was CD4+ T cells from blood, taken before SARS-CoV-2 vaccination. Every receptor here comes from a human donor who had recovered from COVID-19.

The chain is built from TRBV20-1 and TRBJ2-1, with D possibly TRBD1 on 5 matching bases. V dropped 6 bases and J dropped 1 base, with 13 bases sitting between them. CDR3 length equals 14 residues. Germline loops: CDR1 DFQATT, CDR2 SNEGSKA (reference sequence). CDR3 sequence reads: CSAQGSKSYNEQFF. The DNA of the CDR3 is TGCAGTGCCCAGGGATCGAAGTCCTACAATGAGCAGTTCTTC.

The rearrangement uses TRBV30 and TRBJ2-6; the D gene is possibly TRBD2 (6 bases). The germline CDR1 and CDR2 sequences are GTSNPN and SVGIG (reference sequence). This CDR3 is 15 amino acids long. Trimming stripped 0 bases from V and 0 bases from J, with 6 bases between. Written as DNA, the CDR3 is TGTGCCTGGAGTGTCGGGAGCTCTGGGGCCAACGTCCTGACTTTC. This sequence encodes CAWSVGSSGANVLTF.

The chain combines TRBV20-1 with TRBJ2-7; D gene ambiguous. This CDR3 comprises 16 residues. The germline gives CDR1 DFQATT, CDR2 SNEGSKA (reference sequence). V shed 0 bases and J shed 0 bases, with 15 bases lying between them. CDR3 sequence reads: CSARDRVFGSSYEQYF. The CDR3, as DNA: TGCAGTGCTAGAGATCGGGTCTTCGGTAGCTCCTACGAGCAGTACTTC.

The chain employs TRBV7-9 and TRBJ2-6; 9 nucleotides agree with TRBD1. Germline values: CDR1 SEHNR, CDR2 FQNEAQ (reference sequence). With 5 bases clipped from V and 3 bases from J, the junction kept 20 bases outside the gene matches. The CDR3 runs 21 residues. In DNA, the CDR3 is TGTGCCAGCAGCGCGCGAGTCGGTCGGGACAGGGTAGGAAATGGGGCCAACGTCCTGACTTTC. This encodes CASSARVGRDRVGNGANVLTF.

The CDR3: CASSWGRSPNEQFF. The CDR3 DNA reads as TGTGCCAGCAGTTGGGGGCGGAGCCCTAATGAGCAGTTCTTC. This chain uses TRBV28 with TRBJ2-1; D is possibly TRBD1 (6 bases). CDR1 is MDHEN and CDR2 is SYDVKM in the germline V gene. This CDR3 spans 14 amino acids. Trimming shortened V by 4 bases and J by 7 bases, and 14 bases separated the two germline ends.

CDR3 DNA: TGCAGTGCTCCAGGAGCAGGGGGTTCACCCCTCCACTTT. The encoded protein is CSAPGAGGSPLHF. The rearrangement joins TRBV20-1 to TRBJ1-6, with 7 bases aligning to TRBD1. The CDR3 extends over 13 amino acids. Germline-derived CDR1 and CDR2 are DFQATT and SNEGSKA (reference sequence). The trim removed 5 bases at V and 9 bases at J, leaving 7 bases unmatched.

This clonotype has a single count. The CDR3 region has the DNA TGTGCCAGCAGCTCCGCCGGCGGGGGGGCAGTAGATACGCAGTATTTT. This codes for CASSSAGGGAVDTQYF. This sequence joins TRBV7-2 and TRBJ2-3; 9 bases are shared with TRBD2. From germline, CDR1 is SGHTA and CDR2 FQGNSA. The CDR3 covers 16 residues. Trimming cost V 4 bases and J 5 bases; bases outside gene matches: 10.

This clonotype was counted between two and nine times. The chain combines TRBV7-6 with TRBJ2-3, with D unclear. The CDR3 totals 16 residues. V lost 5 bases and J lost 2, with 17 bases in between. CDR1 is SGHVS, CDR2 FNYEAQ, per germline. In DNA form, the CDR3 reads TGTGCCAGCAGCCTAAGCGTCGGAGTCATCACAGATACGCAGTATTTT. It is translated as CASSLSVGVITDTQYF.

The CDR3: CASNNLDEQYF. CDR3 DNA: TGTGCCAGTAACAATCTGGACGAGCAGTACTTC. This chain connects TRBV19 to TRBJ2-7; no definite D call. V lost 7 bases to trimming and J lost 5 bases, with 9 bases between them. This CDR3 has 11 amino acids. The V gene's germline CDR1 is LNHDA and CDR2 SQIVND (reference sequence).

J is TRBJ2-6 and V is TRBV24-1, with D unresolved. The germline V and J ends were trimmed by 2 bases and 2 bases, with 9 bases remaining between them. CDR1 KGHDR and CDR2 SFDVKD come from the germline V gene. The CDR3 is 16 amino acids. CDR3 residues: CATSDSSGTGANVLTF. The CDR3 nucleotides are TGTGCCACCAGTGATTCGTCTGGGACTGGGGCCAACGTCCTGACTTTC.

The chain combines TRBV11-2 with TRBJ2-1; 8 positions agree with TRBD2. This CDR3 region has 15 residues. Per the germline V gene, CDR1 is SGHAT and CDR2 is FQNNGV. V lost 1 base to trimming and J lost 2 bases; unmatched junction nucleotides: 1. CDR3 bases: TGTGCCAGCAGCTTAGCGGGAGGGGCCTACAATGAGCAGTTCTTC. Translated, it gives CASSLAGGAYNEQFF.

V and J are TRBV10-1 and TRBJ2-3, with TRBD2 identical over 7 bases. This CDR3 is 14 amino acids long. Losses at the gene ends were 6 bases for V and 3 bases for J; bases not matched to a gene: 6. Germline V lookup: CDR1 WNHNN, CDR2 SYGVQD (reference sequence). CDR3 amino acids: CASSLTGRTDTQYF. The CDR3 bases are TGCGCCAGCAGCCTAACCGGGAGGACAGATACGCAGTATTTT.

V usage is TRBV7-9 and J usage is TRBJ1-1; D gene uncertain. The V and J ends lost 6 bases and 0 bases respectively, with 5 bases between them. CDR1 is SEHNR and CDR2 is FQNEAQ in the germline V gene (reference sequence). The CDR3 contains 12 residues. The CDR3 loop reads CASRLMNTEAFF. In DNA form, the CDR3 reads TGTGCCAGCAGGCTCATGAACACTGAAGCTTTCTTT.

The chain combines TRBV19 with TRBJ1-2; the D gene is possibly TRBD1 (6 bases). The CDR3 covers 15 residues. Germline loops: CDR1 LNHDA, CDR2 SQIVND (reference sequence). V lost 3 bases and J lost 4, with 15 bases in between. DNA for the CDR3: TGTGCCAGTAGTATCCAGGCAGGGGAGGTCTATGGCTACACCTTC. Encoded protein: CASSIQAGEVYGYTF.

The CDR3 protein is CASSPPGFRGYTF. The CDR3 coding sequence is TGTGCCAGCAGTCCCCCAGGGTTTCGTGGCTACACCTTC. This chain connects TRBV28 to TRBJ1-2; a possible D gene is TRBD1 (5 bases). The germline V gene encodes CDR1 MDHEN and CDR2 SYDVKM. V lost 5 bases and J lost 7, with 14 bases in between. The CDR3 has 13 amino acids.

The chain employs TRBV28 and TRBJ2-4; D unclear. The CDR3 totals 13 residues. The V end was cut by 5 bases, the J end by 0 bases, with 5 bases between. Germline CDR1 and CDR2: MDHEN and SYDVKM. CDR3 sequence (DNA): TGTGCCAGCAGTATACTAGCCAAAAACATTCAGTACTTC. Amino acids: CASSILAKNIQYF.

The chain carries TRBV19 and TRBJ1-6; D remains ambiguous. With 3 bases removed from V and 7 bases from J, the gap between germline ends came to 10 bases. The CDR3 is 14 amino acids. Germline CDR1 LNHDA, CDR2 SQIVND (reference sequence). In nucleotides, the CDR3 is TGTGCCAGTAGTATCGGCATCGGGAATTCACCCCTCCACTTT. Its protein product is CASSIGIGNSPLHF.

This clonotype occurred a few times. The chain employs TRBV20-1 and TRBJ2-5, with D perhaps being TRBD1 or TRBD2 (6 bases each). The CDR3 is 17 amino acids. Trimming shortened V by 0 bases and J by 4 bases, and 21 bases separated the two germline ends. CDR1 is DFQATT and CDR2 is SNEGSKA in the germline V gene (reference sequence). CDR3 loop: CSARDWSSGGGGETQYF. The CDR3 coding sequence is TGCAGTGCTAGAGATTGGAGTAGCGGAGGGGGAGGAGAGACCCAGTACTTC.

The chain links TRBV7-2 to TRBJ2-1, with D perhaps TRBD1 (6 bases). The CDR3 runs to 14 residues. Germline V gene sequence: CDR1 SGHTA, CDR2 FQGNSA. Trimming took off 1 base at V and 4 bases at J, with 8 bases between the two ends. CDR3 DNA sequence: TGTGCCAGCAGCTTAGTGAGGGGGTACAATGAGCAGTTCTTC. Encoded protein: CASSLVRGYNEQFF.

The rearrangement uses TRBV10-3 and TRBJ2-1; 14 positions agree with TRBD2. Germline V gene lookup returns CDR1 ENHRY and CDR2 SYGVKD. CDR3 length: 19 amino acids. The V and J ends lost 8 bases and 7 bases, in that order; junction bases with no gene match: 19. The CDR3 coding sequence is TGTGCCATCCTGCCCGACGTGACTAGCGGGAGGGCCATCATAAATGAGCAGTTCTTC. As protein: CAILPDVTSGRAIINEQFF.

This clonotype was recorded a few times. The chain carries TRBV12-3 or TRBV12-4 and TRBJ1-5, with TRBD1 as a possible D gene (6 bases). The CDR3 has 18 amino acids. V was clipped by 0 bases and J by 5 bases, with 20 bases between them. CDR3 sequence reads: CASSLALRGGRIHQPQHF. The CDR3, as DNA: TGTGCCAGCAGTTTAGCGCTAAGGGGGGGGCGCATCCATCAGCCCCAGCATTTT.

A single count supports this clonotype. V usage is TRBV6-1 and J usage is TRBJ2-2; 13 bases fit TRBD2. The CDR3 is 16 residues long. Germline assignment: CDR1 MNHNS and CDR2 SASEGT. V trimming: 6 bases; J trimming: 1 base; junction bases outside the gene matches: 2. CDR3 sequence reads: CASRRLAGGNTGELFF. DNA of the CDR3: TGTGCCAGCAGGAGACTAGCGGGAGGGAACACCGGGGAGCTGTTTTTT.

V and J are TRBV7-9 and TRBJ1-5; 7 nucleotides match TRBD1. The trim removed 4 bases at V and 4 bases at J, leaving 4 bases unmatched. Germline-derived CDR1 and CDR2 are SEHNR and FQNEAQ (reference sequence). This CDR3 is built from 14 residues. The CDR3 spells CASSSDRENQPQHF. The CDR3 DNA sequence: TGTGCCAGCAGCTCCGACAGGGAGAATCAGCCCCAGCATTTT. Filled out from reference TRBV7-9 and TRBJ1-5, the complete variable domain reads DTGVSQNPRHKITKRGQNVTFRCDPISEHNRLYWYRQTLGQGPEFLTYFQNEAQLEKSRLLSDRFSAERPKGSFSTLEIQRTEQGDSAMYLCASSSDRENQPQHFGDGTRLSIL.

The J gene is TRBJ2-7, the V gene TRBV6-2 or TRBV6-3; 9 bases map to TRBD1. CDR1 is MNHEY and CDR2 is SVGEGT in the germline V gene. The ends lost 5 bases at V and 4 bases at J; junction bases unmatched: 9. The CDR3 runs to 15 residues. The CDR3 reads CASSPPGTGNYEQYF. In DNA, the CDR3 is TGTGCCAGCAGTCCCCCGGGGACAGGGAATTACGAGCAGTACTTC.

This clonotype was found once. The chain is built from TRBV20-1 and TRBJ2-1, with 14 bases lining up with TRBD2. V dropped 6 bases and J dropped 0; count of bases not matched to a gene: 10. Looked up from germline, CDR1 is DFQATT and CDR2 is SNEGSKA (reference sequence). The CDR3 runs 18 residues. CDR3 coding DNA: TGCAGTGCCCCAAGGACTAGCGGGAGGCTTAGCTCCTACAATGAGCAGTTCTTC. This codes for CSAPRTSGRLSSYNEQFF.

In this sample, this clonotype turned up a few times. This sequence joins TRBV7-3 and TRBJ2-5, with a weak D call TRBD2 (5 bases). The CDR3 has 14 amino acids. V shed 5 bases and J shed 2 bases, with 12 bases lying between them. The V gene's germline CDR1 is SGHTA and CDR2 FQGTGA. This CDR3 reads CASSGGLGQETQYF. CDR3 nucleotides: TGTGCCAGCAGCGGCGGACTGGGACAAGAGACCCAGTACTTC.

This clonotype has only a few counts. This chain uses TRBV20-1 with TRBJ2-7; the match to TRBD2 covers 8 bases. V dropped 7 bases and J dropped 0; count of bases not matched to a gene: 8. The CDR3 is 14 amino acids. CDR1 DFQATT and CDR2 SNEGSKA come from the germline V gene (reference sequence). Here the CDR3 reads CSVSTGLGSYEQYF. CDR3 in DNA: TGCAGTGTTAGCACGGGACTAGGCTCCTACGAGCAGTACTTC.

The J gene is TRBJ2-5, the V gene TRBV5-4; D gene uncertain. Germline assignment: CDR1 SGHNT and CDR2 YYREEE (reference sequence). The CDR3 extends over 14 amino acids. The ends were cut back, 0 bases at V and 2 bases at J, with 8 bases in the middle. The CDR3 region has the DNA TGTGCCAGCAGCTTGGAACTAAGACAAGAGACCCAGTACTTC. Translation: CASSLELRQETQYF.

The rearrangement joins TRBV5-4 to TRBJ1-2; D is undetermined. V lost 3 bases and J lost 4, with 16 bases in between. Germline V CDR1 and CDR2: SGHNT, YYREEE (reference sequence). This CDR3 is 15 amino acids long. The CDR3 sequence is CASSSTSAEFYGYTF. As DNA, the CDR3 is TGTGCCAGCAGCTCGACCTCGGCGGAATTCTATGGCTACACCTTC.